The 26 T cell receptor beta chains in this list originate from one sample, sequenced in a study of cytomegalovirus exposure and HLA in healthy donors (dated by TCRdb to between 2016 and 2019). The receptor library was made with the immunoSEQ multiplex PCR assay. The multiplex PCR relied on a mix of 60 forward primers for TCR Vbeta segments and 13 reverse primers for TCR Jbeta segments. Not all clones reach the TCRdb copy of this immuneACCESS table, which keeps in-frame sequences only. Checked studies attribute under half of the gap to unresolved V genes and leave the rest unexplained. For this sample there are around 85,000 clones; about 78% appear just once. 1.1% of the sample is held by the ten biggest clonotypes. Material: PBMCs. The receptors derive from a male donor in good health and CMV-seronegative.

The CDR3 protein is CASSSGQVNEQYF. The CDR3 region has the DNA TGTGCCAGCAGCTCGGGACAAGTCAACGAGCAGTACTTC. The chain recombines TRBV28 with TRBJ2-7; D may be TRBD1 (6 bases). This CDR3 region has 13 residues. Trimming cost V 6 bases and J 5 bases, with 14 bases left between them. Germline V gives CDR1 MDHEN, CDR2 SYDVKM.

This clone was seen a few times. This chain connects TRBV28 to TRBJ2-2; 10 bases are shared with TRBD1. The CDR3 spans 15 residues. CDR1 is MDHEN, CDR2 SYDVKM, per germline. The V segment lost 5 bases and the J segment 7 bases; nucleotides outside the gene matches: 7. The CDR3 DNA follows: TGTGCCAGCAGTGGGCCGGGACAGGGGAGCGGGGAGCTGTTTTTT. Encoded protein: CASSGPGQGSGELFF.

J is TRBJ1-6 and V is TRBV1; TRBD1 was called by the table and not checked on the DNA. TRBV1 is a documented pseudogene. The CDR3 is 16 amino acids. This CDR3 is CTSSRTDRRKNSPLNF. CDR3 nucleotide sequence: TGCACCAGCAGCCGAACTGACAGAAGAAAGAATTCACCCCTCAACTTT.

The chain combines TRBV28 with TRBJ1-2, with TRBD1 as a possible D gene (6 bases). The CDR3 covers 14 residues. Germline V gene data show CDR1 as MDHEN and CDR2 as SYDVKM. The V end was cut by 7 bases, the J end by 3 bases, with 15 bases between. CDR3 sequence: CASKGGASDYGYTF. DNA of the CDR3: TGTGCCAGCAAAGGGGGGGCCAGCGACTATGGCTACACCTTC.

A remark on this clone: The junction departs from germline at one end; a sequencing error may be responsible. This chain links TRBV5-8 with TRBJ1-2, with TRBD1 matching over 8 bases. Germline loops: CDR1 SGHTS, CDR2 YDEGEE. This CDR3 spans 15 amino acids. CDR3 DNA sequence: TGTGCCAGCAGCTACCGGGACAGGACCTTATATGGCTACCCCTTC. Protein sequence: CASSYRDRTLYGYPF.

The J gene is TRBJ2-3, the V gene TRBV5-1; possible D gene TRBD1, 6 bases. This CDR3 is 15 amino acids long. Trimming removed 1 base from V and 1 base from J, with 10 bases in between. Germline V lookup: CDR1 SGHRS, CDR2 YFSETQ. CDR3 in amino acids: CASSLQGSGTDTQYF. Here the CDR3 DNA reads TGCGCCAGCAGCTTGCAGGGGTCTGGCACAGATACGCAGTATTTT.

The chain employs TRBV5-6 and TRBJ2-1; no definite D call. CDR1 is SGHDT, CDR2 YYEEEE, per germline. The germline V and J ends were trimmed by 1 base and 8 bases, with 16 bases remaining between them. This CDR3 is built from 15 residues. The CDR3 loop reads CASSLFLGSRDEQFF. The CDR3 coding sequence is TGTGCCAGCAGCTTGTTTCTAGGAAGTCGGGATGAGCAGTTCTTC. The full variable domain, with the rest looked up from reference TRBV5-6 and TRBJ2-1, is DAGVTQSPTHLIKTRGQQVTLRCSPKSGHDTVSWYQQALGQGPQFIFQYYEEEERQRGNFPDRFSGHQFPNYSSELNVNALLLGDSALYLCASSLFLGSRDEQFFGPGTRLTVL.

The J gene is TRBJ2-3, the V gene TRBV6-1; 7 positions match TRBD2. Germline V gene sequence: CDR1 MNHNS, CDR2 SASEGT. This CDR3 is built from 15 residues. V lost 3 bases and J lost 1; bases outside the gene matches: 4. The CDR3 DNA follows: TGTGCCAGCAGTGATCTAAGCGGGGGCACAGATACGCAGTATTTT. This codes for CASSDLSGGTDTQYF.

In regard to this clone: At one of its ends the junction is not consistent with the germline gene, which may arise from a read error. The J gene is TRBJ2-7, the V gene TRBV7-9; D is ambiguous. The CDR3 loop spans 12 amino acids. CDR1 is SEHNR, CDR2 FQNEAQ, per germline (reference sequence). This CDR3 is CSSSQLAYEQYF. The CDR3 DNA is TGTTCCAGCAGCCAATTAGCTTACGAGCAGTACTTC.

The chain uses TRBV18 and TRBJ2-7; 9 nucleotides agree with TRBD1. Germline trimming cut 2 bases from V and 9 bases from J; bases unmatched to any gene: 5. The CDR3 sequence is 13 residues long. Germline V gene sequence: CDR1 KGHSH, CDR2 LQKENI. CDR3: CASSPDGQGSQYF. The CDR3 nucleotides are TGTGCCAGCTCACCAGACGGACAGGGGTCGCAGTACTTC.

The chain recombines TRBV18 with TRBJ2-1, with 9 bases fitting TRBD2. Losses at the gene ends were 5 bases for V and 2 bases for J; bases not matched to a gene: 4. Germline V gene lookup returns CDR1 KGHSH and CDR2 LQKENI. The CDR3 totals 15 residues. CDR3 sequence: CASSTAGGPYNEQFF. The CDR3 bases are TGTGCCAGCTCAACAGCGGGAGGCCCCTACAATGAGCAGTTCTTC.

This chain uses TRBV19 with TRBJ2-5, with D perhaps matching TRBD1 (7 bases). CDR3 size: 15 residues. From germline, CDR1 is LNHDA and CDR2 SQIVND (reference sequence). V dropped 4 bases and J dropped 4 bases, with 16 bases sitting between them. CDR3 amino acids: CASSTIRQGGETQYF. The CDR3 DNA follows: TGTGCCAGTAGTACAATTCGACAGGGAGGAGAGACCCAGTACTTC.

This chain uses TRBV30 with TRBJ2-6; D unresolved. CDR1 is GTSNPN and CDR2 is SVGIG in the germline V gene (reference sequence). The CDR3 sequence is 14 residues long. V was clipped by 2 bases and J by 0 bases, with 5 bases between them. CDR3 sequence: CAWSPFSGANVLTF. CDR3 bases: TGTGCCTGGAGTCCCTTCTCTGGGGCCAACGTCCTGACTTTC.

The rearrangement links TRBV2 to TRBJ1-1, with D possibly matching TRBD1 (6 bases). CDR3 length: 14 amino acids. Trimming shortened V by 8 bases and J by 4 bases, and 17 bases separated the two germline ends. Germline V lookup: CDR1 SNHLY, CDR2 FYNNEI. CDR3 loop: CASANRVFGTEAFF. CDR3 sequence (DNA): TGTGCCAGCGCTAACAGGGTTTTTGGCACTGAAGCTTTCTTT.

The rearrangement links TRBV7-9 to TRBJ1-4, with D perhaps matching TRBD1 (5 bases). The CDR3 consists of 14 residues. Germline V CDR1 and CDR2: SEHNR, FQNEAQ (reference sequence). V dropped 5 bases and J dropped 8 bases, with 15 bases sitting between them. The CDR3 sequence: CASSPRGAWEKLFF. Written as DNA, the CDR3 is TGTGCCAGCAGCCCAAGGGGCGCGTGGGAAAAACTGTTTTTT. Variable domain in full (rest from reference TRBV7-9 and TRBJ1-4): DTGVSQNPRHKITKRGQNVTFRCDPISEHNRLYWYRQTLGQGPEFLTYFQNEAQLEKSRLLSDRFSAERPKGSFSTLEIQRTEQGDSAMYLCASSPRGAWEKLFFGSGTQLSVL.

The chain has TRBV2 and TRBJ1-2; TRBD1 matches at 7 bases. There are 15 residues in the CDR3. The V gene end was trimmed by 7 bases and the J gene end by 4 bases; junction bases not matched to a gene: 12. Germline CDR1 SNHLY, CDR2 FYNNEI. Here the CDR3 reads CASTLGQLPSYGYTF. CDR3 coding DNA: TGTGCCAGCACCCTGGGACAGCTCCCCTCCTATGGCTACACCTTC.

The chain uses TRBV5-1 and TRBJ2-2; 10 bases are a match to TRBD1. Germline CDR1 reads SGHRS; CDR2 reads YFSETQ. The CDR3 has 15 residues. J gave up 6 bases and V 4 bases, and 6 bases lay outside the gene matches. The CDR3 region is CASSQGTGVSGELFF. The CDR3 DNA follows: TGCGCCAGCAGCCAAGGGACAGGGGTTTCCGGGGAGCTGTTTTTT. The full variable domain, rest sourced from reference TRBV5-1 and TRBJ2-2, is KAGVTQTPRYLIKTRGQQVTLSCSPISGHRSVSWYQQTPGQGLQFLFEYFSETQRNKGNFPGRFSGRQFSNSRSEMNVSTLELGDSALYLCASSQGTGVSGELFFGEGSRLTVL.

The rearrangement uses TRBV7-9 and TRBJ1-2; D is unresolved. CDR3 length equals 12 residues. Trimming removed 2 bases from V and 4 bases from J, with 5 bases in between. The germline CDR1 and CDR2 sequences are SEHNR and FQNEAQ (reference sequence). The CDR3 DNA reads TGTGCCAGCAGCTTAAGGAGCTATGGCTACACCTTC. Encoded protein: CASSLRSYGYTF. Filled out from reference TRBV7-9 and TRBJ1-2, the complete variable domain reads DTGVSQNPRHKITKRGQNVTFRCDPISEHNRLYWYRQTLGQGPEFLTYFQNEAQLEKSRLLSDRFSAERPKGSFSTLEIQRTEQGDSAMYLCASSLRSYGYTFGSGTRLTVV.

This chain joins TRBV4-2 and TRBJ1-6; a possible D gene is TRBD1 (6 bases). V dropped 4 bases and J dropped 4 bases, with 17 bases sitting between them. This CDR3 is 17 amino acids long. The germline V gene has CDR1 LGHNA and CDR2 YNFKEQ. The CDR3 reads CASSPWVQGTYNSPLHF. The CDR3 DNA reads as TGTGCCAGCAGCCCATGGGTACAGGGTACTTATAATTCACCCCTCCACTTT.

This chain links TRBV9 with TRBJ2-1, with 11 bases identical to TRBD2. Germline V gives CDR1 SGDLS, CDR2 YYNGEE. Trimming took 3 bases from V and 0 from J; bases not matched to a gene: 5. The CDR3 is made up of 17 amino acids. The chain's CDR3 is CASSETSGASSYNEQFF. DNA for the CDR3: TGTGCCAGCAGCGAGACTAGCGGGGCGAGCTCCTACAATGAGCAGTTCTTC.

The chain combines TRBV27 with TRBJ1-1; D is unresolved. The V gene lost 1 base and the J gene lost 5 bases, with 11 bases spanning the gap. CDR1 is MNHEY, CDR2 SMNVEV, per germline (reference sequence). The length of the CDR3 is 14 residues. CDR3 DNA: TGTGCCAGCAGTTTATTCCAGGATGGTACTGAAGCTTTCTTT. It yields the protein CASSLFQDGTEAFF.

This rearrangement joins TRBV5-1 to TRBJ2-5, with TRBD2 matching over 8 bases. CDR1 is SGHRS, CDR2 YFSETQ, per germline. There are 16 residues in the CDR3. The V segment lost 0 bases and the J segment 3 bases; nucleotides outside the gene matches: 7. CDR3 in amino acids: CASSLGVGGAEETQYF. The CDR3 region has the DNA TGCGCCAGCAGCTTGGGGGTCGGGGGGGCGGAAGAGACCCAGTACTTC.

The chain is built from TRBV9 and TRBJ2-1; 7 bases match TRBD1. The J segment lost 7 bases and the V segment lost 1 base, leaving 14 bases of the junction unmatched. The CDR3 sequence is 17 residues long. Germline V CDR1 and CDR2: SGDLS, YYNGEE. CDR3 sequence: CASSVTPTGSSLNEQFF. In DNA, the CDR3 is TGTGCCAGCAGCGTAACACCGACAGGGTCGTCTTTGAATGAGCAGTTCTTC.

This sequence joins TRBV29-1 and TRBJ2-3; 12 bases are a match to TRBD2. The J segment lost 9 bases and the V segment lost 1 base, leaving 2 bases of the junction unmatched. Germline V gene data show CDR1 as SQVTM and CDR2 as ANQGSEA. The CDR3 is 13 residues long. CDR3 in DNA: TGCAGCGTTGAAGGACTAGCGGGAGAAACGCAGTATTTT. This gives the protein CSVEGLAGETQYF.

This clone was counted between two and nine times. The chain joins TRBV28 to TRBJ2-3; 10 nucleotides align to TRBD2. Germline loops: CDR1 MDHEN, CDR2 SYDVKM. This CDR3 is built from 15 residues. The V segment lost 6 bases and the J segment 1 base; nucleotides outside the gene matches: 4. The CDR3 DNA follows: TGTGCCAGCAGGCCCGGGACTAGCGGCACAGATACGCAGTATTTT. Translating gives CASRPGTSGTDTQYF.

In DNA, the CDR3 is TGTGCCAGCAGCGGACAGGGCGGAGAGACCCAGTACTTC. Protein product: CASSGQGGETQYF. The chain has TRBV7-8 and TRBJ2-5; TRBD1 matches at 8 bases. The CDR3 consists of 13 residues. The germline CDR1 and CDR2 sequences are SGHVS and FQNEAQ. With V trimmed by 5 bases and J by 4 bases, 3 bases remained unmatched. The full variable domain, with the rest looked up from reference TRBV7-8 and TRBJ2-5, is GAGVSQSPRYKVAKRGQDVALRCDPISGHVSLFWYQQALGQGPEFLTYFQNEAQLDKSGLPSDRFFAERPEGSVSTLKIQRTQQEDSAVYLCASSGQGGETQYFGPGTRLLVL.